Listed below are T cell receptor beta chains from one sample, sequenced in a study of OX40 agonist ivuxolimab in advanced cancers. The data were produced by immunoSEQ multiplex PCR, yet TCRdb's version contains in-frame clones alone and is incomplete. The table has approximately 18,000 clones, roughly four fifths seen once. The sequencing here drew on CD4+ or CD8+ T cells sorted from blood, taken in a trial of the OX40 agonist ivuxolimab. The source is an adult with an advanced solid tumor such as melanoma, head and neck, liver or kidney cancer. CDR3s include the opening cysteine and the closing phenylalanine or tryptophan. Fields, in order: J gene, D gene, clone size, V gene, CDR3 DNA, CDR3 protein. A D gene is named only where the DNA matches it firmly. Clone size is given for some rows only: seen once, a few or many times, or a class if the clone is expanded.

TRBJ2-6 | - | - | TRBV4-1 | TGCGCCAGCAGCCAAGAATGGCGCTCTGGGGCCAACGTCCTGACTTTC | CASSQEWRSGANVLTF
TRBJ2-1 | TRBD1 | - | TRBV12-5 | TGTGCTAGTGGTTTAGGGACAGGGGGCTCGAATGAGCAGTTCTTC | CASGLGTGGSNEQFF
TRBJ2-4 | - | - | TRBV15 | TGTGCCACCAGCAGAGACTTGGGACCGCCCAAAAACATTCAGTACTTC | CATSRDLGPPKNIQYF
TRBJ2-3 | - | few | TRBV28 | TGTGCCAGCAGTTCTAGGTTGTTAGGCACAGATACGCAGTATTTT | CASSSRLLGTDTQYF
TRBJ2-6 | - | - | TRBV5-4 | TGTGCCAGCAGCGAGGACGGGGGCTTTGGGGCCAACGTCCTGACTTTC | CASSEDGGFGANVLTF
TRBJ2-4 | - | - | TRBV28 | TGTGCCAGCAGTTTATACGGGGGCGGCGCCAAAAACATTCAGTACTTC | CASSLYGGGAKNIQYF
TRBJ2-1 | - | - | TRBV7-3 | TGTGCCAGCAGCCCCCGGGACGGGAAATCCTACAATGAGCAGTTCTTC | CASSPRDGKSYNEQFF
TRBJ2-1 | - | - | TRBV7-9 | TGTGCCAGCAGCGCGGGCCCCTGGCGGAACTCCTACAATGAGCAGTTCTTC | CASSAGPWRNSYNEQFF
TRBJ2-7 | TRBD1 | - | TRBV6-6 | TGTGCCAGCAGAGCGACAGGGGGCAGGAACGAGCAGTACTTC | CASRATGGRNEQYF
TRBJ2-7 | - | - | TRBV6-1 | TGTGCCAGCAGGACGGACAGCAGGGTGGTGGCCGAGCAGTACTTC | CASRTDSRVVAEQYF
TRBJ1-5 | - | few | TRBV28 | TGTGCCAGCAGTTCGTCTCCAGGGGATCAGCCCCAGCATTTT | CASSSSPGDQPQHF
TRBJ2-7 | TRBD2 | - | TRBV7-2 | TGTGCCAGCAGCACGTGGACTAGCGGAACCTACGAGCAGTACTTC | CASSTWTSGTYEQYF
TRBJ1-6 | - | - | TRBV7-8 | TGTGCCAGCAGCTTAGCGCGCGGGAGGTCCAGTTCACCCCTCCACTTT | CASSLARGRSSSPLHF
TRBJ2-3 | - | - | TRBV5-4 | TGTGCCAGCAGCCCGGACACGGGCACAGATACGCAGTATTTT | CASSPDTGTDTQYF
TRBJ2-3 | TRBD2 | few | TRBV4-2 | TGTGCCAGCAGCCAAACTAGCGGGAGTGGCACAGATACGCAGTATTTT | CASSQTSGSGTDTQYF
TRBJ2-3 | - | once | TRBV28 | TGTGCCAGCAGTCCTGGATTTACCGGGCAGAACACAGATACGCAGTATTTT | CASSPGFTGQNTDTQYF
TRBJ1-1 | - | - | TRBV6-5 | TGTGCCAGCAGTCCCATCGGGGGAACGAACACTGAAGCTTTCTTT | CASSPIGGTNTEAFF
TRBJ1-4 | TRBD1 | - | TRBV9 | TGTGCCAGCAGCCCTCGAAGCGGGACAGGGCCGGGTGAAAAACTGTTTTTT | CASSPRSGTGPGEKLFF
TRBJ2-2 | TRBD2 | - | TRBV5-4 | TGTGCCAGCAGCCCACTAGCGGGAGTGGGCACCGGGGAGCTGTTTTTT | CASSPLAGVGTGELFF
TRBJ2-2 | TRBD1 | - | TRBV25-1 | TGTGCCAGCAGTGACTCGGGACAGGGGGCCATCGGGGAGCTGTTTTTT | CASSDSGQGAIGELFF
TRBJ1-4 | - | - | TRBV29-1 | TGCAGCGTTGAAGAACGGACAAAGAGTGAAAAACTGTTTTTT | CSVEERTKSEKLFF
TRBJ2-7 | - | - | TRBV7-9 | TGTGCCAGCAGCGTCGGGGGAGCCATCCCGGGGCACGAGCAGTACTTC | CASSVGGAIPGHEQYF
TRBJ1-4 | - | - | TRBV5-1 | TGCGCCAGCAGCTTGGGCGCGGGGACAACTAATGAAAAACTGTTTTTT | CASSLGAGTTNEKLFF
TRBJ2-1 | TRBD2 | - | TRBV7-9 | TGTGCCAGCAGCGGGGGGGTAGCGGGCAATGAGCAGTTCTTC | CASSGGVAGNEQFF
TRBJ2-1 | TRBD2 | - | TRBV6-6 | TGTGCCAGCACTCTGGACGGGTGGGGGGGATACAATGAGCAGTTCTTC | CASTLDGWGGYNEQFF
TRBJ2-2 | - | - | TRBV19 | TGTGCCAGTAGTATAGGCCTTAACACCGGGGAGCTGTTTTTT | CASSIGLNTGELFF
TRBJ1-4 | - | once | TRBV5-6 | TGTGCCAGCAGCTTGAACAGCGAAAAACTGTTTTTT | CASSLNSEKLFF
TRBJ2-5 | - | - | TRBV6-4 | TGTGCCAGCAGTGAGAAGCGACAGTTTCTTTTGGAGACCCAGTACTTC | CASSEKRQFLLETQYF
TRBJ1-4 | - | - | TRBV10-3 | TGTGCCATCAGTCCCTCTGGGGGGGAACGGTTTTTT | CAISPSGGERFF
TRBJ2-5 | - | - | TRBV5-1 | TGCGCCAGCAGCGGTGTCGGTCAAGAGACCCAGTACTTC | CASSGVGQETQYF
TRBJ2-1 | TRBD2 | - | TRBV5-1 | TGCGCCAGCAGCTTGGCCGGGGCGGGAGGGTTCAATGAGCAGTTCTTC | CASSLAGAGGFNEQFF
TRBJ2-5 | - | few | TRBV5-1 | TGCGCCAGCAGGGAGCAAGAGACCCAGTACTTC | CASREQETQYF
TRBJ2-5 | - | - | TRBV28 | TGTGCCAGCAGTCACCAGGGGGGCGATTGGGAGACCCAGTACTTC | CASSHQGGDWETQYF
TRBJ2-7 | TRBD1 | - | TRBV7-7 | TGTGCCATCTGGGACAGGGTGACGAGCGAGCAGTACTTC | CAIWDRVTSEQYF
TRBJ1-1 | - | few | TRBV30 | TGTGCCTGGAGTGGCGGCTATAACACTGAAGCTTTCTTT | CAWSGGYNTEAFF
TRBJ2-1 | TRBD2 | - | TRBV28 | TGTGCCAGCAGTTGGGGACTAGCGGAACTTTACAATGAGCAGTTCTTC | CASSWGLAELYNEQFF
TRBJ2-3 | TRBD2 | - | TRBV7-2 | TGTGCCAGCAGCTATTCCGGCGGGAGTACAGATACGCAGTATTTT | CASSYSGGSTDTQYF
TRBJ1-2 | TRBD1 | once | TRBV7-9 | TGTGCCAGCAGCCCGGGAGGGGGACAGAACTATGGCTACACCTTC | CASSPGGGQNYGYTF
TRBJ2-1 | - | - | TRBV14 | TGTGCCAGCAGCCAAGAAGGGTATTATGAGCAGTTCTTC | CASSQEGYYEQFF